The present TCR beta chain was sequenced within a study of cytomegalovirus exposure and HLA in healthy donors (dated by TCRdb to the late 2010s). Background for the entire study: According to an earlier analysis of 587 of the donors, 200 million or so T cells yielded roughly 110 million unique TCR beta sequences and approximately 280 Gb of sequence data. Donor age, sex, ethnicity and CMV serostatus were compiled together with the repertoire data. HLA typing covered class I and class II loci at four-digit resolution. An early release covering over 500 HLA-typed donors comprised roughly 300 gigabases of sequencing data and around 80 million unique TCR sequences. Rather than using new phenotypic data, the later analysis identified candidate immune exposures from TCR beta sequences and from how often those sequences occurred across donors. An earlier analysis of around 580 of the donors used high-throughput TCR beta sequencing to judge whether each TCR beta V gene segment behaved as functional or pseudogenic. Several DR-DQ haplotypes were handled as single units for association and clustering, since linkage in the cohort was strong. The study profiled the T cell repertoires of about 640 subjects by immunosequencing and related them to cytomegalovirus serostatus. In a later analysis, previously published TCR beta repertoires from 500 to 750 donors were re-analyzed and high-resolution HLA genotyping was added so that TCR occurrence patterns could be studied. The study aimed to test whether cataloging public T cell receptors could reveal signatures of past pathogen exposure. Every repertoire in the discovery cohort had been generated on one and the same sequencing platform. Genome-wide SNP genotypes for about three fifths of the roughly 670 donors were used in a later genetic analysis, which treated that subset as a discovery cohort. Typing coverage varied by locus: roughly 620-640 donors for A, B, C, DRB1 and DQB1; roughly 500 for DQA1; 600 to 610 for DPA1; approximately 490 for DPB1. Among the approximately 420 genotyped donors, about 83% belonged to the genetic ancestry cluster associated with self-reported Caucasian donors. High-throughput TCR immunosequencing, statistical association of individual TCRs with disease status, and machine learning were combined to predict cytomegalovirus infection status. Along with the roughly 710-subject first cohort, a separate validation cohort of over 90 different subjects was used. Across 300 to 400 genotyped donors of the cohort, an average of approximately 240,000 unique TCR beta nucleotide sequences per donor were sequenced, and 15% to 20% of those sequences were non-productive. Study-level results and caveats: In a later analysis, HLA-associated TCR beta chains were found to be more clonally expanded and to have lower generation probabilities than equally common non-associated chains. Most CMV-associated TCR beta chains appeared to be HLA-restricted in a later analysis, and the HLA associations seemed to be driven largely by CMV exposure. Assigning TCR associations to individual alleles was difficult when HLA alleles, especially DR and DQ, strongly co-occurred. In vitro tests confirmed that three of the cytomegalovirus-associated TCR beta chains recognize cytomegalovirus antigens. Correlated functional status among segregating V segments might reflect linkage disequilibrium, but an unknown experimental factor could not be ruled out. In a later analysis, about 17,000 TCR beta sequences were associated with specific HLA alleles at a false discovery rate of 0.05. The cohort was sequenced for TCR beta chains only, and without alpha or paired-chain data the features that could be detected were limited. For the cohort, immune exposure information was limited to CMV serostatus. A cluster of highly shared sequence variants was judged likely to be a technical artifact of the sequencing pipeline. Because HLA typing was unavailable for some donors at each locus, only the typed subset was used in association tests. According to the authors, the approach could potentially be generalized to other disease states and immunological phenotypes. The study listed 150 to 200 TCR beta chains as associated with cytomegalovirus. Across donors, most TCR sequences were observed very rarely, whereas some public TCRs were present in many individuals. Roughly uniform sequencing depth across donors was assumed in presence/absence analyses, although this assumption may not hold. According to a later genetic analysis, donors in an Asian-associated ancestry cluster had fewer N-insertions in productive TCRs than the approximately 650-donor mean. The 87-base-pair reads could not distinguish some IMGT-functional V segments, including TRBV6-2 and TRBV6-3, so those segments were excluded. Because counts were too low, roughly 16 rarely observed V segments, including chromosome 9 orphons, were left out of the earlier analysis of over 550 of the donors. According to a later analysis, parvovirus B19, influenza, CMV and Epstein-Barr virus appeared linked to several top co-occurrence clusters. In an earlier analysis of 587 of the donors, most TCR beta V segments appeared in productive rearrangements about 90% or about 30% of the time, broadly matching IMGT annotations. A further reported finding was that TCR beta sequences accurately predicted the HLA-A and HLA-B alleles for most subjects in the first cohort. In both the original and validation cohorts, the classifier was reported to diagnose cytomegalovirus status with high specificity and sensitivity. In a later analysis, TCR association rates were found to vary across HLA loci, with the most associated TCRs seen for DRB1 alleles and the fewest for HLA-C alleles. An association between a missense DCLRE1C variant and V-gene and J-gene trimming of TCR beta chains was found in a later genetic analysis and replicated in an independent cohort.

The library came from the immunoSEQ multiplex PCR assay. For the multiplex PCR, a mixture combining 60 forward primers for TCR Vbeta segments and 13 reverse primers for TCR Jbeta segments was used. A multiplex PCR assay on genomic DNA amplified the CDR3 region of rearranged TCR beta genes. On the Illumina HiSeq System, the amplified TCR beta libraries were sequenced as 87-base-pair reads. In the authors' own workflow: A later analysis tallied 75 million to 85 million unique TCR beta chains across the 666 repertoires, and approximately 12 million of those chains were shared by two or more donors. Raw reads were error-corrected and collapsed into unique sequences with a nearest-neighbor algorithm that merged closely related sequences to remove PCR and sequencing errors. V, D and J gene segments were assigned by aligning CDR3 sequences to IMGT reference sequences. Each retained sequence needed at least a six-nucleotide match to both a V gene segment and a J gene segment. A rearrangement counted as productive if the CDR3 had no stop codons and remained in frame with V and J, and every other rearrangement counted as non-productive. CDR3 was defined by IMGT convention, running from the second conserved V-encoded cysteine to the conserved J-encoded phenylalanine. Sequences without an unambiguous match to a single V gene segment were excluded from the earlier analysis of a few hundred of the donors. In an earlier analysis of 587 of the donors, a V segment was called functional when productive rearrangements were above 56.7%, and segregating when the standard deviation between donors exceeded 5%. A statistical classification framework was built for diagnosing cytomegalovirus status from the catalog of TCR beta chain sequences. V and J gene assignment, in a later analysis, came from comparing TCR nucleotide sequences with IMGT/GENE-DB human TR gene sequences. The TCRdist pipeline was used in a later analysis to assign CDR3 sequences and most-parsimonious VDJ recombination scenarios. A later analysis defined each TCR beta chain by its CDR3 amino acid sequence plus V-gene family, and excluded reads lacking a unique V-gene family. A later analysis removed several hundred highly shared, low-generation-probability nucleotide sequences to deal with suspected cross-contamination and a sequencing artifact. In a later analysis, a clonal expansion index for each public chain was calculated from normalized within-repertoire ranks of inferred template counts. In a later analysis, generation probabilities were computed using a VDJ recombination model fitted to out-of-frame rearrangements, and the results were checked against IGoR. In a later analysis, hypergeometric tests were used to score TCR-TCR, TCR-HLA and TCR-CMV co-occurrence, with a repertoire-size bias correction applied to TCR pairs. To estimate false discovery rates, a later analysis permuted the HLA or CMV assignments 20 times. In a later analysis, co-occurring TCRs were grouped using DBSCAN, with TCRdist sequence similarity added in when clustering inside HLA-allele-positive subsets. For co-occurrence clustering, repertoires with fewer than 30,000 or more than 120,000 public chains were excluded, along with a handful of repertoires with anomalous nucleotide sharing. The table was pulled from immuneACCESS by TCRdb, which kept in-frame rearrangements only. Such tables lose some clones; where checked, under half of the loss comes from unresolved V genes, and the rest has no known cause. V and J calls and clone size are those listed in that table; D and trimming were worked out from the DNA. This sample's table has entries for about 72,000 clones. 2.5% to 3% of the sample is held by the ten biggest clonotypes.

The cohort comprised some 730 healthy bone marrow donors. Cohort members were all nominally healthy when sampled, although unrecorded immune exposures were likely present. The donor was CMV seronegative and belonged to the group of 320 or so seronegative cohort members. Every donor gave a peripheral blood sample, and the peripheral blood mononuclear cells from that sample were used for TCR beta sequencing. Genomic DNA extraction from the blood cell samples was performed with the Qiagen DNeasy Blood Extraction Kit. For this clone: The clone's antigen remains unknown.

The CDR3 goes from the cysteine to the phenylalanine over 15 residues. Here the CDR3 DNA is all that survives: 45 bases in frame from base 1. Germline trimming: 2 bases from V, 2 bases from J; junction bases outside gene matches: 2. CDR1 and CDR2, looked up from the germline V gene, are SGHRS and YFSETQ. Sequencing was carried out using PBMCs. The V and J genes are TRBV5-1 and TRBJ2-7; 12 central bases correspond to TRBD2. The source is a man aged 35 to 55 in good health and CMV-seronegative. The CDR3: CASSLGLAGTYEQYF. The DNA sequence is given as TGCGCCAGCAGCTTAGGACTAGCGGGGACCTACGAGCAGTACTTC.